Following are 14 T cell receptor beta chains from one sample sequenced in a study of a mutant IDH1 vaccine in newly diagnosed glioma. These TCRs are of unknown antigen specificity. Sequencing was performed with immunoSEQ multiplex PCR; in TCRdb, only in-frame clones are kept and a portion is missing. Of about 55,000 clones detected, 70% to 85% appear once; the ten largest clones hold over 4.5%. Time point noted: week 47, end of study. The investigators gave 300 ug of mutant IDH1 20-mer peptide in each vaccine dose, together with topical imiquimod. The sample consisted of PBMCs, taken from a glioma patient whose treatment included an IDH1 peptide vaccine. These receptors all come from a woman between 40 and 50 years old with glioma. Some clones in this sample may be carry-over from other donors' samples.

The V and J genes are TRBV2 and TRBJ2-5; D remains ambiguous. Germline assignment: CDR1 SNHLY and CDR2 FYNNEI. V lost 3 bases, J lost 5 bases, and 7 bases lay in between. The CDR3 length is 12 residues. CDR3 nucleotide sequence: TGTGCCAGCAGTGATAGCAGGGAGACCCAGTACTTC. Its protein is CASSDSRETQYF. The whole variable domain, filled in from reference TRBV2 and TRBJ2-5, reads EPEVTQTPSHQVTQMGQEVILRCVPISNHLYFYWYRQILGQKVEFLVSFYNNEISEKSEIFDDQFSVERPDGSNFTLKIRSTKLEDSAMYFCASSDSRETQYFGPGTRLLVL.

This chain connects TRBV5-6 to TRBJ2-7; D unclear. Germline V gives CDR1 SGHDT, CDR2 YYEEEE. The length of the CDR3 is 14 residues. V was shortened by 5 bases and J by 0 bases, with 12 bases between the two germline ends. CDR3 amino acids: CASRVWWGSYEQYF. The CDR3 nucleotides are TGTGCCAGCAGGGTCTGGTGGGGCTCCTACGAGCAGTACTTC.

This clone was seen once. The junction and the germline gene differ at one end; a read error may be behind it. Other DNA sequences in this sample translate to the same CDR3. The rearrangement joins TRBV5-6 to TRBJ1-4; TRBD1 agrees at 10 bases. The CDR3 contains 15 residues. Germline V lookup: CDR1 SGHDT, CDR2 YYEEEE. This CDR3 is CASSWGQGTNEKLFF. The CDR3 DNA sequence: TGTGCCAGCAGCTGGGGACAGGGGACTAATGAGAAACTGTTTTTT.

The chain joins TRBV13 to TRBJ1-5; possible D gene TRBD1, 5 bases. The ends were cut back, 2 bases at V and 5 bases at J, with 16 bases in the middle. Germline V gene lookup returns CDR1 PRHDT and CDR2 FYEKMQ (reference sequence). This CDR3 spans 16 amino acids. The CDR3 reads CASSLRLSGSDQPQHF. The CDR3 DNA is TGTGCCAGCAGCTTACGGCTCTCAGGGTCGGATCAGCCCCAGCATTTT.

This rearrangement joins TRBV2 to TRBJ1-2; D ambiguous. V dropped 5 bases and J dropped 0 bases, with 7 bases sitting between them. The CDR3 totals 13 residues. Looked up from germline, CDR1 is SNHLY and CDR2 is FYNNEI. The CDR3 protein is CASSQNPNYGYTF. In DNA form, the CDR3 reads TGTGCCAGCAGTCAGAATCCTAACTATGGCTACACCTTC.

The V call is TRBV25-1, the J call TRBJ2-5; D possibly corresponds to TRBD2 (6 bases). V was shortened by 7 bases and J by 5 bases, with 20 bases between the two germline ends. The CDR3 consists of 15 residues. The germline V gene encodes CDR1 MGHDK and CDR2 SYGVNS. CDR3 DNA: TGTGCCAGCAATCGCCCTGGGGGGTCTGGGGAGACCCAGTACTTC. Amino acids: CASNRPGGSGETQYF.

The chain has TRBV13 and TRBJ1-2, with D perhaps matching TRBD1 (6 bases). The CDR3 extends over 18 amino acids. V gave up 3 bases and J gave up 2 bases, with 22 bases separating them. The germline gives CDR1 PRHDT, CDR2 FYEKMQ (reference sequence). CDR3 loop: CASSLRRIFTGINYGYTF. CDR3 DNA sequence: TGTGCCAGCAGCTTGAGACGGATCTTCACAGGGATAAACTATGGCTACACCTTC.

This clone has only one observation. J is TRBJ2-3 and V is TRBV5-8; no clear D. Trimming took 7 bases from V and 0 from J, leaving 6 bases between them. Germline lookup yields CDR1 SGHTS and CDR2 YDEGEE. The CDR3 is 12 residues long. The CDR3: CASRRSTDTQYF. CDR3 nucleotides: TGTGCCAGCCGGCGGAGCACAGATACGCAGTATTTT.

The chain uses TRBV30 and TRBJ2-3; 9 bases fit TRBD2. The CDR3 has 13 residues. CDR1 is GTSNPN and CDR2 is SVGIG in the germline V gene (reference sequence). After removal of 5 bases from V and 5 bases from J, the junction contained 5 bases not matched to a gene. The CDR3 protein is CAWAGTSQDTQYF. In DNA, the CDR3 is TGTGCCTGGGCCGGGACTAGCCAAGATACGCAGTATTTT.

This chain links TRBV7-8 with TRBJ1-2, with D possibly matching TRBD1 (5 bases). The ends were cut back, 5 bases at V and 6 bases at J, with 16 bases in the middle. This CDR3 region has 14 residues. The V gene's germline CDR1 is SGHVS and CDR2 FQNEAQ. CDR3 residues: CASSPGGGGHGYTF. For the CDR3, the DNA is TGTGCCAGCAGCCCGGGGGGTGGGGGTCATGGCTACACCTTC.

This rearrangement joins TRBV19 to TRBJ1-5; weak D call: TRBD1 (5 bases). The germline gives CDR1 LNHDA, CDR2 SQIVND (reference sequence). V was trimmed by 2 bases and J by 8 bases, leaving 16 bases between them. The CDR3 loop spans 15 amino acids. CDR3: CASSIRGGGFEPQHF. The CDR3 DNA reads as TGTGCCAGTAGTATAAGGGGCGGGGGGTTTGAGCCCCAGCATTTT. Combining the CDR3 with reference TRBV19 and TRBJ1-5 gives the whole variable domain DGGITQSPKYLFRKEGQNVTLSCEQNLNHDAMYWYRQDPGQGLRLIYYSQIVNDFQKGDIAEGYSVSREKKESFPLTVTSAQKNPTAFYLCASSIRGGGFEPQHFGDGTRLSIL.

The gene calls are TRBV7-3 and TRBJ1-1; 7 bases are shared with TRBD1. Germline assignment: CDR1 SGHTA and CDR2 FQGTGA. The CDR3 loop spans 15 amino acids. Trimming at V came to 2 bases and at J to 5 bases, leaving 8 bases not matched to a gene. DNA of the CDR3: TGTGCCAGCAGCTTAGCCGCGACAGGGCAAACTGAAGCTTTCTTT. Translation: CASSLAATGQTEAFF.

The genes are TRBV4-3 and TRBJ1-2, with 8 nucleotides matching TRBD1. CDR3 length equals 14 residues. J was trimmed by 4 bases and V by 0 bases; bases with no gene match: 1. CDR1 is LGHNA, CDR2 YSLEER, per germline. The CDR3 DNA follows: TGCGCCAGCAGCCAAGATGACAGGGGCTATGGCTACACCTTC. The encoded protein is CASSQDDRGYGYTF.

The chain recombines TRBV10-2 with TRBJ2-3, with D maybe TRBD2 (6 bases). The CDR3 is made up of 13 amino acids. The germline CDR1 and CDR2 sequences are WSHSY and SAAADI. Deletions cut 6 bases from V and 8 bases from J, with 15 bases between. The CDR3 is CASRAGPPGTQYF. DNA for the CDR3: TGCGCCAGCAGGGCGGGGCCGCCAGGTACGCAGTATTTT.